These 3 T cell receptor beta chains originate from one sample sequenced in a study of blood T cell repertoires in COVID-19. Profiled with immunoSEQ multiplex PCR; TCRdb holds only in-frame clones, not every one. Of over 250,000 clones in the sample, around nine tenths were seen once. The sequenced sample consisted of peripheral blood. These receptor sequences come from a man aged 35 to 55 who had recovered from COVID-19.

A few counts support this clone. The rearrangement uses TRBV12-3 or TRBV12-4 and TRBJ2-7; D uncertain. CDR3 length equals 12 residues. V dropped 5 bases and J dropped 3 bases, with 8 bases sitting between them. Here the CDR3 reads CASSPYGYEQYF. CDR3 nucleotides: TGTGCCAGCAGTCCCTATGGCTACGAGCAGTACTTC.

This chain joins TRBV2 and TRBJ2-5, with TRBD2 matching over 10 bases. In germline, CDR1 is SNHLY, CDR2 FYNNEI. J lost 5 bases, V lost 7 bases, and 7 bases had no gene match. CDR3 size: 14 residues. The CDR3 DNA is TGTGCCAGCAAGCGGGAGGGGGCTGTCGAGACCCAGTACTTC. Protein sequence: CASKREGAVETQYF.

This clone was counted a few times. This chain links TRBV7-8 with TRBJ2-5; maybe TRBD1 (5 bases). The V gene lost 5 bases and the J gene lost 5 bases, with 15 bases spanning the gap. In germline, CDR1 is SGHVS, CDR2 FQNEAQ. The CDR3 is 14 residues long. CDR3 nucleotides: TGTGCCAGCAGCCCCTCGGCAGGGTGGGAGACCCAGTACTTC. Amino acid sequence: CASSPSAGWETQYF.